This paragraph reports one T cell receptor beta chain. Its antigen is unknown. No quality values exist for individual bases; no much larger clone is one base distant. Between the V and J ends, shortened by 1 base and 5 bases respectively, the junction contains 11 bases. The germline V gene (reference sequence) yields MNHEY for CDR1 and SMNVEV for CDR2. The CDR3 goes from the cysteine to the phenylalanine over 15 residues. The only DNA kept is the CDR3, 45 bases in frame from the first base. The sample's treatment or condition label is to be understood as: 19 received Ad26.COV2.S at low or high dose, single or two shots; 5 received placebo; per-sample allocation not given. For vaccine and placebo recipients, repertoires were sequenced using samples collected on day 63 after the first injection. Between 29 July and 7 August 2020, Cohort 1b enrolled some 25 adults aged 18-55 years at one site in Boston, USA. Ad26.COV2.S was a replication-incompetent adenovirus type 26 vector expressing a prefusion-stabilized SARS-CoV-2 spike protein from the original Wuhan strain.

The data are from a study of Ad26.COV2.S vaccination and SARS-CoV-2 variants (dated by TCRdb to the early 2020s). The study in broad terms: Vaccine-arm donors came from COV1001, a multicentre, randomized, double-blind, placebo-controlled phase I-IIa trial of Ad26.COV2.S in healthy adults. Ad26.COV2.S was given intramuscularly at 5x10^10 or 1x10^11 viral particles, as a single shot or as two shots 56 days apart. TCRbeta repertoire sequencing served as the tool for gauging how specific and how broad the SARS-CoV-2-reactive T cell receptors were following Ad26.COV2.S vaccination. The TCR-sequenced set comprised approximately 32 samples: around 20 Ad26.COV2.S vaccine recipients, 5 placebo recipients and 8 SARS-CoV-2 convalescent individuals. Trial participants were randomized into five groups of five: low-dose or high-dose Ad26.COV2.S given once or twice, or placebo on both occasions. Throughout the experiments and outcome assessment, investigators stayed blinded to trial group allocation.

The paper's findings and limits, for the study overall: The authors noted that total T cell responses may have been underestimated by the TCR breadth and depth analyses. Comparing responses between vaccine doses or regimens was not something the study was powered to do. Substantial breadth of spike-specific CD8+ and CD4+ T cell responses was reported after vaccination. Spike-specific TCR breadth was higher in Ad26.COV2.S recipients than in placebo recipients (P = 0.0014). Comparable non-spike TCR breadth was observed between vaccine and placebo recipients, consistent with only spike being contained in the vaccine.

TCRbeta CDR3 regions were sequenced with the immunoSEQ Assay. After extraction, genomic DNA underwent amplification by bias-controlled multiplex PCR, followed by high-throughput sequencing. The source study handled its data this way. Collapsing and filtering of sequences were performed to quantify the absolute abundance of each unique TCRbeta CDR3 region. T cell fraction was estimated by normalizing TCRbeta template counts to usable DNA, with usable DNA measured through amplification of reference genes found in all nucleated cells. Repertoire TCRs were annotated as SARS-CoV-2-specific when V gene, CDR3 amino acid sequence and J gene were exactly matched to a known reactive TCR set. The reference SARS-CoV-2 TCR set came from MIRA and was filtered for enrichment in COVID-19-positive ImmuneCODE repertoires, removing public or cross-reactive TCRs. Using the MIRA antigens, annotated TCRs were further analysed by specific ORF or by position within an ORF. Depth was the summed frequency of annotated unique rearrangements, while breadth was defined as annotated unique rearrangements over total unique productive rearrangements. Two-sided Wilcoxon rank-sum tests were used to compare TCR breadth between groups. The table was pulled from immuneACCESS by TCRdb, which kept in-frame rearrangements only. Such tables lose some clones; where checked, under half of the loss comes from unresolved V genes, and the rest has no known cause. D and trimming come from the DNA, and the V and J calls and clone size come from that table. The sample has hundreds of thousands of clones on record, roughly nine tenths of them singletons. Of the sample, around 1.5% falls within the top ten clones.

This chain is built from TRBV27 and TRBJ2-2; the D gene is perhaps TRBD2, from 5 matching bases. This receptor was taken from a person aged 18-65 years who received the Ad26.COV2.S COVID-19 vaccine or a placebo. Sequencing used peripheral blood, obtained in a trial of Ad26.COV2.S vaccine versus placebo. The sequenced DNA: TGTGCCAGCAGTTTATACCGGGAAGGAACCGGGGAGCTGTTTTTT. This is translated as CASSLYREGTGELFF.